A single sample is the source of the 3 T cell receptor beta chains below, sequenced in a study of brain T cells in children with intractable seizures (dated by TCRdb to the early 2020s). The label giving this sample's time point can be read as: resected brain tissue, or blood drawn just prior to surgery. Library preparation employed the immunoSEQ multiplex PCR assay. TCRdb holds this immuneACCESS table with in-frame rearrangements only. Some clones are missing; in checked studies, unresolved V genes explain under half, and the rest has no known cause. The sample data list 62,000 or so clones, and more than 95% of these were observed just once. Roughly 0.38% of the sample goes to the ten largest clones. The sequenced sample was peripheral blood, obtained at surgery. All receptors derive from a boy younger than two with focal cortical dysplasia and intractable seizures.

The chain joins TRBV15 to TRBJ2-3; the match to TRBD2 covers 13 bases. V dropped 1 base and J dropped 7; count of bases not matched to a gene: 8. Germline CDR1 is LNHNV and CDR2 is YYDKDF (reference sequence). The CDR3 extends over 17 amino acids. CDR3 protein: CATSRAQLAGGQYTQYF. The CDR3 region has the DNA TGTGCCACCAGCAGAGCCCAACTAGCGGGGGGGCAATATACGCAGTATTTT.

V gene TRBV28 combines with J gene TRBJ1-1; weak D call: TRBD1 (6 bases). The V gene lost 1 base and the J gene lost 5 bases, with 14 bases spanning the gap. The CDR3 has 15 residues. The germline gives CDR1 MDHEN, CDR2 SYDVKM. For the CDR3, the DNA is TGTGCCAGCAGTTTATCTCAGGGGAGGGGGACTGAAGCTTTCTTT. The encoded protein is CASSLSQGRGTEAFF.

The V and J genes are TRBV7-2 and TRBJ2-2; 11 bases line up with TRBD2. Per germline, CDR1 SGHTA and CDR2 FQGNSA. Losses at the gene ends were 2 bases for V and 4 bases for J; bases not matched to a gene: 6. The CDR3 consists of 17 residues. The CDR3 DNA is TGTGCCAGCAGCTTAAGTAGCGGGGGGGCCGGCACCGGGGAGCTGTTTTTT. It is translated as CASSLSSGGAGTGELFF.